The source of this TCR beta chain is a study of T cell repertoires in cytomegalovirus infection. TCRdb itself ran the reads through MiXCR, one entry per CDR3 protein. Counted here are approximately 990,000 distinct CDR3 sequences, 31% occurring once; the ten biggest clones make up over 13%. This CDR3 is built from 14 residues. CDR1 is SGHTA and CDR2 is FQGNSA in the germline V gene. V dropped 5 bases and J dropped 9; count of bases not matched to a gene: 9. Concerning this clonotype: The antigen is not known.

The receptor was isolated from a human donor in good health (CMV status not recorded). Some clones in this sample may be carry-over from other donors' samples. The sequencing used cultured CD8+ T cells from PBMCs, collected from culture after CMV antigen stimulation. The gene calls are TRBV7-2 and TRBJ2-1; the match to TRBD2 covers 8 bases. The CDR3 spells CASSPGGAGGEQFF. CDR3 nucleotide sequence: TGTGCCAGCAGCCCCGGGGGGGCAGGAGGTGAGCAGTTCTTC.